Listed here are 26 T cell receptor beta chains from one sample, sequenced in a study of T-cell reconstitution after alpha-beta-depleted transplantation in children. Unique molecular identifiers featured in how the TCRbeta library was prepared. TCRdb re-called the PCR reads through MiXCR, storing one row per CDR3 protein. The data show approximately 510,000 distinct CDR3 sequences, with 15% to 20% seen just once and 3.3% held by the top ten. This specimen consisted of PBMCs from the stem cell graft donor, obtained from the stem cell graft. These receptors all stem from a human donor who donated a stem cell graft to a child with acute lymphoblastic leukemia.

The V call is TRBV7-2, the J call TRBJ2-1, with 12 bases aligning to TRBD2. Germline CDR1 and CDR2: SGHTA and FQGNSA. The CDR3 loop spans 15 amino acids. J lost 15 bases, V lost 1 base, and 10 bases had no gene match. The CDR3 region has the DNA TGTGCCAGCAGCTTAGTAGGTACTAGCGGGAGGCGTCGGTTCTTC. This codes for CASSLVGTSGRRRFF.

This clonotype was counted only a few times. The chain has TRBV27 and TRBJ1-1; the match to TRBD1 covers 11 bases. Germline V CDR1 and CDR2: MNHEY, SMNVEV (reference sequence). The CDR3 is 14 amino acids. V trimming: 4 bases; J trimming: 8 bases; junction bases outside the gene matches: 6. CDR3 loop: CASSSWTGGLEAFF. The CDR3 region has the DNA TGTGCCAGCAGTTCCTGGACAGGGGGCCTCGAAGCTTTCTTT.

This clonotype has just a few counts. The chain uses TRBV24-1 and TRBJ1-5; no clear D. The CDR3 loop spans 14 amino acids. With 9 bases removed from V and 1 base from J, the gap between germline ends came to 12 bases. The germline gives CDR1 KGHDR, CDR2 SFDVKD. The CDR3 loop reads CATGELGSNQPQHF. DNA of the CDR3: TGTGCCACCGGCGAGCTGGGCAGCAATCAGCCCCAGCATTTT.

This rearrangement joins TRBV11-2 to TRBJ2-5; 7 bases are a match to TRBD1. After removal of 5 bases from V and 4 bases from J, the junction contained 7 bases not matched to a gene. The CDR3 consists of 14 residues. The germline CDR1 and CDR2 sequences are SGHAT and FQNNGV. CDR3 sequence (DNA): TGTGCCAGCAGCGGTACAGGGGCTGGAGAGACCCAGTACTTC. The encoded protein is CASSGTGAGETQYF.

This rearrangement joins TRBV11-2 to TRBJ2-2; possible D gene TRBD1, 6 bases. V was pared by 1 base and J by 7 bases, with 13 bases between. The germline CDR1 and CDR2 sequences are SGHAT and FQNNGV. This CDR3 has 15 amino acids. DNA for the CDR3: TGTGCCAGCAGCTTAGTTACAGGGAAAAGCGGGGAGCTGTTTTTT. The encoded protein is CASSLVTGKSGELFF. Full variable domain (missing parts from reference TRBV11-2 and TRBJ2-2): EAGVAQSPRYKIIEKRQSVAFWCNPISGHATLYWYQQILGQGPKLLIQFQNNGVVDDSQLPKDRFSAERLKGVDSTLKIQPAKLEDSAVYLCASSLVTGKSGELFFGEGSRLTVL.

V and J are TRBV9 and TRBJ2-1, with TRBD1 matching over 8 bases. CDR3 size: 16 residues. V lost 0 bases and J lost 2; bases outside the gene matches: 4. The V gene's germline CDR1 is SGDLS and CDR2 YYNGEE. The CDR3 loop reads CASSVVTGGTYNEQFF. CDR3 coding DNA: TGTGCCAGCAGCGTAGTCACAGGGGGTACCTACAATGAGCAGTTCTTC.

This CDR3 is CASSGTSGRSPREQYF. The CDR3 DNA reads as TGCGCCAGCAGTGGGACTAGCGGGAGGTCTCCAAGGGAGCAGTACTTC. V gene TRBV5-1 combines with J gene TRBJ2-7, with 15 positions matching TRBD2. The J segment lost 7 bases and the V segment lost 5 bases, leaving 10 bases of the junction unmatched. The V gene's germline CDR1 is SGHRS and CDR2 YFSETQ. The CDR3 runs 16 residues.

The sample holds a few counts of this clonotype. This chain joins TRBV29-1 and TRBJ2-1; D perhaps matches TRBD2 (5 bases). The CDR3 loop spans 12 amino acids. V lost 7 bases, J lost 6 bases, and 13 bases lay in between. Germline lookup yields CDR1 SQVTM and CDR2 ANQGSEA. In nucleotides, the CDR3 is TGCAGCGCCTATGAGGGAACCAATGAGCAGTTCTTC. The encoded protein is CSAYEGTNEQFF.

This clonotype was detected a few times. This sequence joins TRBV5-1 and TRBJ2-1; D uncertain. CDR1 and CDR2 from the germline V gene are SGHRS and YFSETQ. V was shortened by 2 bases and J by 7 bases, with 10 bases between the two germline ends. CDR3 length: 13 residues. This CDR3 is CASSFGPVNEQFF. DNA of the CDR3: TGCGCCAGCAGCTTTGGCCCCGTAAATGAGCAGTTCTTC.

The chain carries TRBV10-3 and TRBJ2-7; D uncertain. V dropped 1 base and J dropped 0 bases, with 13 bases sitting between them. CDR1 is ENHRY and CDR2 is SYGVKD in the germline V gene. The CDR3 extends over 16 amino acids. CDR3: CAISEYSRLSSYEQYF. In DNA, the CDR3 is TGTGCCATCAGTGAGTATTCGCGGCTGAGCTCCTACGAGCAGTACTTC.

The V call is TRBV11-2, the J call TRBJ2-1; tentative D call: TRBD2 (6 bases). V was cut by 4 bases and J by 4 bases, with 17 bases left in between. Germline loops: CDR1 SGHAT, CDR2 FQNNGV. The CDR3 consists of 16 residues. The CDR3 DNA follows: TGTGCCAGCAGCTCCCCTCGGGGTAGCGGTTACAATGAGCAGTTCTTC. It is translated as CASSSPRGSGYNEQFF.

The V and J genes are TRBV29-1 and TRBJ2-7; 7 nucleotides align to TRBD1. V dropped 5 bases and J dropped 4; count of bases not matched to a gene: 14. Germline CDR1 is SQVTM and CDR2 is ANQGSEA. CDR3 length: 15 amino acids. The DNA for the CDR3 is TGCAGCGTTATTATACTCCGGACAGGACAATACGAGCAGTACTTC. This translates into CSVIILRTGQYEQYF.

This chain uses TRBV24-1 with TRBJ2-7; the D is unclear. Looked up from germline, CDR1 is KGHDR and CDR2 is SFDVKD. CDR3 length: 15 amino acids. V gave up 4 bases and J gave up 2 bases, with 14 bases separating them. The CDR3 sequence is CATSDPHYLPYEQYF. The DNA for the CDR3 is TGTGCCACCAGTGACCCGCACTACCTCCCCTACGAGCAGTACTTC.

The rearrangement joins TRBV18 to TRBJ2-7; no clear D gene. V was trimmed by 2 bases and J by 2 bases, leaving 10 bases between them. The CDR3 sequence is 14 residues long. Germline V gives CDR1 KGHSH, CDR2 LQKENI. The CDR3: CASSPSVEPYEQYF. The CDR3, as DNA: TGTGCCAGCTCACCATCCGTCGAACCCTACGAGCAGTACTTC.

This clonotype was counted a few times. The chain couples TRBV5-1 to TRBJ2-1, with a possible D match to TRBD2 (7 bases). The CDR3 runs to 15 residues. Looked up from germline, CDR1 is SGHRS and CDR2 is YFSETQ. Trimming cost V 4 bases and J 7 bases, with 18 bases left between them. CDR3 bases: TGCGCCAGCAGCCTGCCAGTAGGGGGGGGGAATGAGCAGTTCTTC. Its translation: CASSLPVGGGNEQFF.

The gene calls are TRBV5-1 and TRBJ2-7; D remains ambiguous. The CDR3 length is 15 residues. The germline CDR1 and CDR2 sequences are SGHRS and YFSETQ. Trimming removed 0 bases at V and 1 base at J, with 11 bases between. For the CDR3, the DNA is TGCGCCAGCAGCTTGGAAGTGAGCGTTTCCTACGAGCAGTACTTC. As protein: CASSLEVSVSYEQYF.

V and J are TRBV10-3 and TRBJ2-3, with a weak D call TRBD2 (6 bases). CDR3 length equals 14 residues. Trimming cost V 11 bases and J 3 bases, with 18 bases left between them. Germline CDR1 and CDR2: ENHRY and SYGVKD. The CDR3 here is CAVHSGDLTDTQYF. The CDR3 nucleotides read TGTGCCGTCCATAGCGGAGATTTGACAGATACGCAGTATTTT.

The chain couples TRBV5-1 to TRBJ2-1; maybe TRBD1 (6 bases). Trimming stripped 6 bases from V and 3 bases from J, with 16 bases between. CDR3 length: 15 residues. Germline values: CDR1 SGHRS, CDR2 YFSETQ. As DNA, the CDR3 is TGCGCCAGCACGGTACAGGGAAATTACTACAATGAGCAGTTCTTC. As protein: CASTVQGNYYNEQFF.

V and J are TRBV6-6 and TRBJ2-7; 7 nucleotides match TRBD2. The CDR3 length is 11 residues. Germline lookup yields CDR1 MNHNY and CDR2 SVGAGI (reference sequence). V lost 8 bases to trimming and J lost 6 bases; unmatched junction nucleotides: 4. The DNA for the CDR3 is TGTGCCAGCGCCGGGGAGGGCGAGCAGTACTTC. Its protein is CASAGEGEQYF.

The chain couples TRBV6-4 to TRBJ2-7; no reliable D call. The CDR3 length is 12 residues. Germline V gene data show CDR1 as MRHNA and CDR2 as SNTAGT. Trimming pared 8 bases from V and 6 bases from J, leaving 14 bases between. The CDR3 spells CASGRPSGEQYF. The CDR3 DNA sequence: TGTGCCAGCGGTCGACCATCTGGCGAGCAGTACTTC.

The chain carries TRBV12-3 or TRBV12-4 and TRBJ2-5; 8 bases match TRBD2. Losses at the gene ends were 2 bases for V and 4 bases for J; bases not matched to a gene: 6. CDR3 length equals 15 residues. This chain's CDR3 is CASSLRAAGAETQYF. CDR3 nucleotides: TGTGCCAGCAGTTTAAGGGCAGCGGGAGCAGAGACCCAGTACTTC.

The rearrangement links TRBV7-8 to TRBJ2-1; D is unresolved. Germline CDR1 is SGHVS and CDR2 is FQNEAQ. The CDR3 covers 13 residues. The V and J ends lost 3 bases and 6 bases respectively, with 9 bases between them. The CDR3 bases are TGTGCCAGCAGCTTCCTAAGTGGCAATGAGCAGTTCTTC. The encoded protein is CASSFLSGNEQFF.

This clonotype appeared a few times. This chain uses TRBV7-8 with TRBJ2-1, with 11 bases fitting TRBD2. This CDR3 has 15 amino acids. Germline V gene sequence: CDR1 SGHVS, CDR2 FQNEAQ. The V gene end was trimmed by 8 bases and the J gene end by 3 bases; junction bases not matched to a gene: 6. The CDR3 DNA sequence: TGTGCCAGCCAGGGGACTAGCGGACTCTACAATGAGCAGTTCTTC. The encoded protein is CASQGTSGLYNEQFF.

There are a few counts of this clonotype. The chain recombines TRBV14 with TRBJ2-7; TRBD2 aligns across 8 bases. This CDR3 has 14 residues. Germline CDR1 reads SGHDN; CDR2 reads FVKESK. V trimming: 4 bases; J trimming: 6 bases; junction bases outside the gene matches: 8. DNA of the CDR3: TGTGCCAGCAGCCCGGGACTAGTGCGGATCGAGCAGTACTTC. This codes for CASSPGLVRIEQYF.

This clonotype was detected only a few times. CDR3 residues: CASSFQGAWEQPQHF. The CDR3 DNA reads as TGTGCCAGCAGTTTCCAAGGGGCTTGGGAGCAGCCCCAGCATTTT. The rearrangement links TRBV12-3 or TRBV12-4 to TRBJ1-5; D might be TRBD1 (5 bases). This CDR3 is 15 amino acids long. The germline V and J ends were trimmed by 3 bases and 7 bases, with 16 bases remaining between them.

This clonotype has a handful of counts. The chain employs TRBV7-8 and TRBJ2-7; D is tentatively TRBD1 or TRBD2 (5 bases each). This CDR3 has 13 residues. The germline CDR1 and CDR2 sequences are SGHVS and FQNEAQ. Between the trimmed V and J ends, which lost 5 bases and 6 bases, there was a span of 14 bases. This CDR3 is CASSPGLHLEQYF. The CDR3 nucleotides read TGTGCCAGCAGCCCGGGGCTGCACCTCGAGCAGTACTTC.